This T cell receptor beta chain was sequenced in a study of cytomegalovirus exposure and HLA in healthy donors. TCRdb's copy holds only in-frame clones and misses some; the assay was immunoSEQ multiplex PCR. The data contain approximately 240,000 clones, 80% to 95% of them seen just once; the ten biggest clones take up approximately 0.99%. Germline CDR1 reads SQVTM; CDR2 reads ANQGSEA. V lost 6 bases and J lost 1, with 7 bases in between. CDR3 length: 11 amino acids. This receptor was obtained from a young woman in good health and CMV-seronegative. The chain is built from TRBV29-1 and TRBJ2-7; D possibly corresponds to TRBD1 (6 bases). Sequencing was done on a sample of PBMCs. The CDR3 spells CSVQGSYEQYF. CDR3 in DNA: TGCAGCGTACAGGGATCCTACGAGCAGTACTTC.